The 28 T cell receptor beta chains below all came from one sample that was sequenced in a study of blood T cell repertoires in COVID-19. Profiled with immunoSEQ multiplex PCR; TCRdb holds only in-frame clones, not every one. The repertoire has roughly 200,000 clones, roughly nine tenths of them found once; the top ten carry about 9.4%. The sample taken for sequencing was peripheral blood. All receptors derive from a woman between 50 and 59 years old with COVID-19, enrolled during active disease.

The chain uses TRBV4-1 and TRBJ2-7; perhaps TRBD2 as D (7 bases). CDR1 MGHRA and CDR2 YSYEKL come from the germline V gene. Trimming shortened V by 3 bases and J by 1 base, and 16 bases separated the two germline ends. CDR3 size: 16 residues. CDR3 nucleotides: TGCGCCAGCAGCCAGGGACCTGGGGGGGCGTCCTACGAGCAGTACTTC. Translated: CASSQGPGGASYEQYF.

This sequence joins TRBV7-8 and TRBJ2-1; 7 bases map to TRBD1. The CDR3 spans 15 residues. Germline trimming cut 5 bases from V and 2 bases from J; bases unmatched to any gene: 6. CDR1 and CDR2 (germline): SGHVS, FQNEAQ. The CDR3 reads CASSAQGVTYNEQFF. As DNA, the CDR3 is TGTGCCAGCAGCGCTCAGGGGGTGACCTACAATGAGCAGTTCTTC.

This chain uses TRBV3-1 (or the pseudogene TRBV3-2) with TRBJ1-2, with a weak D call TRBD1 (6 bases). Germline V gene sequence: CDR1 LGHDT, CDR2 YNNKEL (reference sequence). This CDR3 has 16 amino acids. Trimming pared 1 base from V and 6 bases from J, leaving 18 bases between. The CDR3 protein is CASSQVYPTGSNGYTF. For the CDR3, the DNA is TGTGCCAGCAGCCAAGTATACCCGACAGGTTCTAATGGCTACACCTTC.

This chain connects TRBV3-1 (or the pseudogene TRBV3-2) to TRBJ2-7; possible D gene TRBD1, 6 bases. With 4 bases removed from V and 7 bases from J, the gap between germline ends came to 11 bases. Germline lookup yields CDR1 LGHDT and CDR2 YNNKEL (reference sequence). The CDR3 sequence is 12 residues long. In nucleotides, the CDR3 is TGTGCCAGCAGCCTCCAGGGGTGGGAGCAGTACTTC. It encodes CASSLQGWEQYF.

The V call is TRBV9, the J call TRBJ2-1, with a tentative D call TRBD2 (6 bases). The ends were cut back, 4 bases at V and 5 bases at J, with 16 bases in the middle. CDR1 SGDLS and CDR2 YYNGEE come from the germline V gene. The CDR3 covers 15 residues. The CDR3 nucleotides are TGTGCCAGCAGCCTTACCGGGACTGAAGACAATGAGCAGTTCTTC. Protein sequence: CASSLTGTEDNEQFF.

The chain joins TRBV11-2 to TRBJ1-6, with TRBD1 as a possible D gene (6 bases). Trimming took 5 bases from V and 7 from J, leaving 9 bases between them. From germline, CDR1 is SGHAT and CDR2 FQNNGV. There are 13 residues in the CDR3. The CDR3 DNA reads TGTGCCAGCAGCGGGACACTCAATTCACCCCTCCACTTT. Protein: CASSGTLNSPLHF.

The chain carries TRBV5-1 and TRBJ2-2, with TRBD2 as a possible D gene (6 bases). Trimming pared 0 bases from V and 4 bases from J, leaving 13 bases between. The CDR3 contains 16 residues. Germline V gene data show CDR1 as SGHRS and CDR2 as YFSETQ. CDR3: CASSLATGLITGELFF. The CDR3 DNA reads TGCGCCAGCAGCTTGGCCACGGGACTCATCACCGGGGAGCTGTTTTTT.

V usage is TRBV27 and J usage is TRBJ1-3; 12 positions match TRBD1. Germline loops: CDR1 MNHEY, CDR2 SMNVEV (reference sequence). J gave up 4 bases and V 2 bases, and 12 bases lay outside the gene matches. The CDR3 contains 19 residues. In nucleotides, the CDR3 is TGTGCCAGCAGTTTAACCGGGACAGGGGGCGTTTTGTCAGGAAACACCATATATTTT. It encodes CASSLTGTGGVLSGNTIYF.

Here the CDR3 DNA reads TGTGCCAGCGCGGGACAAGAGACCCAGTACTTC. It codes for CASAGQETQYF. The chain recombines TRBV28 with TRBJ2-5; possibly TRBD2 for D (6 bases). The length of the CDR3 is 11 residues. Per germline, CDR1 MDHEN and CDR2 SYDVKM. The germline V and J ends were trimmed by 8 bases and 2 bases, with 6 bases remaining between them.

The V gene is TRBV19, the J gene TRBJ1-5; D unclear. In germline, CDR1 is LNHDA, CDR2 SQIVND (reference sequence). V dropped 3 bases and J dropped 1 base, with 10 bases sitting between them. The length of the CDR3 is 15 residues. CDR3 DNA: TGTGCCAGTAGTATCTCGCCTATAAGCAATCAGCCCCAGCATTTT. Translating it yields CASSISPISNQPQHF. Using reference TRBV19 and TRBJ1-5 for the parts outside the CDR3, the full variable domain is DGGITQSPKYLFRKEGQNVTLSCEQNLNHDAMYWYRQDPGQGLRLIYYSQIVNDFQKGDIAEGYSVSREKKESFPLTVTSAQKNPTAFYLCASSISPISNQPQHFGDGTRLSIL.

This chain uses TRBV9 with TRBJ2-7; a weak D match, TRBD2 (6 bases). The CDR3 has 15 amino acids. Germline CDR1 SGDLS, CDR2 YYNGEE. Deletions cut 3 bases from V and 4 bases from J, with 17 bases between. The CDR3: CASSADRGRKYEQYV. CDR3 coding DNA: TGTGCCAGCAGCGCCGACCGGGGGAGAAAGTACGAGCAGTACGTC.

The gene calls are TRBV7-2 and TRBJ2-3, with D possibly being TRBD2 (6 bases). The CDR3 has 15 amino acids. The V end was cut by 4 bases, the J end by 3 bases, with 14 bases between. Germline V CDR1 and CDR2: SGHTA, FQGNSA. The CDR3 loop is CASSSGRNPTDTQYF. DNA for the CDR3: TGTGCCAGCAGCTCAGGGAGGAACCCAACAGATACGCAGTATTTT.

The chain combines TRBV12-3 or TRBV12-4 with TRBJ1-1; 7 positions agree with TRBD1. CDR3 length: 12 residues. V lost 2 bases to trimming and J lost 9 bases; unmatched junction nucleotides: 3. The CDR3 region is CASSLRQGKAFF. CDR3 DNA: TGTGCCAGCAGTTTAAGACAGGGTAAAGCTTTCTTT.

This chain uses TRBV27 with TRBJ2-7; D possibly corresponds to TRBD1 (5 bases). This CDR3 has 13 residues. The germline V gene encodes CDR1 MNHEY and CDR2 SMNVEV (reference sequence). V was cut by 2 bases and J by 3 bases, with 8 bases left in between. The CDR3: CASSLTGLYEQYF. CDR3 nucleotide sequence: TGTGCCAGCAGTTTAACAGGCCTCTACGAGCAGTACTTC.

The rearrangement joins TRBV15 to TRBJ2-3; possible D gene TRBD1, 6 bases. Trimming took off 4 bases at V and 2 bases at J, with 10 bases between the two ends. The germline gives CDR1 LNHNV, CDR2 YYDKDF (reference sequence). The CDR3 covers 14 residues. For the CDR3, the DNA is TGTGCCACCAGCACCGGACAGATCACAGATACGCAGTATTTT. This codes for CATSTGQITDTQYF.

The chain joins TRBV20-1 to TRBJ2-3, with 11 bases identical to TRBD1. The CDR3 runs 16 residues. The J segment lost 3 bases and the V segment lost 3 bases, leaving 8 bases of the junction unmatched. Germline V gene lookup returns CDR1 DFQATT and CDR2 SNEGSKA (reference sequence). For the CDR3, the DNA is TGCAGTGCTAGTCCGGGACAGGGGGTCCGTACAGATACGCAGTATTTT. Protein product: CSASPGQGVRTDTQYF.

The CDR3 nucleotides read TGTGCCAGCGGGGGGACAGGGAATCAGCCCCAGCATTTT. Translating gives CASGGTGNQPQHF. This chain joins TRBV6-5 and TRBJ1-5, with 9 nucleotides matching TRBD1. Per germline, CDR1 MNHEY and CDR2 SVGAGI. With 8 bases clipped from V and 4 bases from J, the junction kept 3 bases outside the gene matches. This CDR3 spans 13 amino acids.

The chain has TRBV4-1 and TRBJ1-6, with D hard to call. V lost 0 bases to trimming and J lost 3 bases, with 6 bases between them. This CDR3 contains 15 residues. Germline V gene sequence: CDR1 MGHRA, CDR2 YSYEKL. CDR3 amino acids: CASSQEDYYNSPLHF. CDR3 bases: TGCGCCAGCAGCCAAGAAGACTACTATAATTCACCCCTCCACTTT.

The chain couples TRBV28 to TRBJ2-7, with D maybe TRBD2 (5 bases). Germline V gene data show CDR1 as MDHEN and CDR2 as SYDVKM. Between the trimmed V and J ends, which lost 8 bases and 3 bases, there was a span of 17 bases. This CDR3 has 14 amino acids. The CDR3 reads CASRWSRGDYEQYV. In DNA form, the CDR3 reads TGTGCCAGCCGCTGGTCCCGGGGTGACTACGAGCAGTACGTC.

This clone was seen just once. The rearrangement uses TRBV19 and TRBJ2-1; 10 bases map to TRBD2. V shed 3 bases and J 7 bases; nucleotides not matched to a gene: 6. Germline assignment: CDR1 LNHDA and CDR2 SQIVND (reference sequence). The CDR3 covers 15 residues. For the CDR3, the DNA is TGTGCCAGTAGTATCGTAGCGGGGGGCGGGAATGAGCAGTTCTTC. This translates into CASSIVAGGGNEQFF.

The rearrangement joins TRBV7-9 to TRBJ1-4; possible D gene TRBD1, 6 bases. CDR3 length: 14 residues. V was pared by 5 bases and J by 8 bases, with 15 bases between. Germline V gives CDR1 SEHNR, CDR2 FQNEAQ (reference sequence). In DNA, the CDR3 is TGTGCCAGCAGCCCCTCAGGGGTGTGGGAAAAACTGTTTTTT. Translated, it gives CASSPSGVWEKLFF.

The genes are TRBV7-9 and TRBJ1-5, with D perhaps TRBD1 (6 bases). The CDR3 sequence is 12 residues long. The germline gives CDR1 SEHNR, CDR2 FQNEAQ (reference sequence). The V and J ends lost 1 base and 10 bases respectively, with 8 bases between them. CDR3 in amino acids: CASSLEDSPQHF. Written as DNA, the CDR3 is TGTGCCAGCAGCTTAGAGGACAGCCCCCAGCATTTT.

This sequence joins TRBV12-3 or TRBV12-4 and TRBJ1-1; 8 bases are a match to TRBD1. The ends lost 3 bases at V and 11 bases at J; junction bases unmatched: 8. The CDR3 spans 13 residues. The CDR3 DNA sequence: TGTGCCAGCAGTTTGAGGACAGGGCTTGTGGCTTTCTTT. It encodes CASSLRTGLVAFF.

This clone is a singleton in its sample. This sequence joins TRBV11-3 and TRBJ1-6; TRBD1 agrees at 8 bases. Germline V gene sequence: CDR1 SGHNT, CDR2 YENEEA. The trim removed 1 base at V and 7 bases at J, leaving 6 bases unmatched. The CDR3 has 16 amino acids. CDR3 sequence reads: CASSLGWTGPNSPLHF. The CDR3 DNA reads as TGTGCCAGCAGCTTAGGGTGGACAGGGCCAAATTCACCCCTCCACTTT.

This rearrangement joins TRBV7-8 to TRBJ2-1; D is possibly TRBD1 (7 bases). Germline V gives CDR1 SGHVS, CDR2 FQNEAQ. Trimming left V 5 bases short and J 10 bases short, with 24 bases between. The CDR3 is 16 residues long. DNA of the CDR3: TGTGCCAGCAGCCGGAACCGGGACAGTGCAGGGGGGGAGCAGTTCTTC. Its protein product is CASSRNRDSAGGEQFF.

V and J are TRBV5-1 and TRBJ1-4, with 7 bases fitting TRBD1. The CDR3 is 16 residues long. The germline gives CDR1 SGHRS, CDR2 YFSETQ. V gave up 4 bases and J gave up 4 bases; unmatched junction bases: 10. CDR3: CASSPIGQVYNEKLFF. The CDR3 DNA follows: TGCGCCAGCAGCCCAATCGGACAGGTCTATAATGAAAAACTGTTTTTT.

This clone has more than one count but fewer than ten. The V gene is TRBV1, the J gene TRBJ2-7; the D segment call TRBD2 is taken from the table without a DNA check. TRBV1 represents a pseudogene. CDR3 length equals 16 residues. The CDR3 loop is CTSSRGLAGGQYEQYF. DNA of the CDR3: TGCACCAGCAGCCGGGGACTAGCGGGGGGGCAATACGAGCAGTACTTC.

This CDR3 is CASSLSLADSYEQYF. The CDR3 DNA follows: TGTGCCAGCAGTTTATCCCTGGCGGACTCCTACGAGCAGTACTTC. V gene TRBV27 combines with J gene TRBJ2-7, with D unresolved. Trimming pared 0 bases from V and 0 bases from J, leaving 9 bases between. Germline-derived CDR1 and CDR2 are MNHEY and SMNVEV (reference sequence). This CDR3 spans 15 amino acids.